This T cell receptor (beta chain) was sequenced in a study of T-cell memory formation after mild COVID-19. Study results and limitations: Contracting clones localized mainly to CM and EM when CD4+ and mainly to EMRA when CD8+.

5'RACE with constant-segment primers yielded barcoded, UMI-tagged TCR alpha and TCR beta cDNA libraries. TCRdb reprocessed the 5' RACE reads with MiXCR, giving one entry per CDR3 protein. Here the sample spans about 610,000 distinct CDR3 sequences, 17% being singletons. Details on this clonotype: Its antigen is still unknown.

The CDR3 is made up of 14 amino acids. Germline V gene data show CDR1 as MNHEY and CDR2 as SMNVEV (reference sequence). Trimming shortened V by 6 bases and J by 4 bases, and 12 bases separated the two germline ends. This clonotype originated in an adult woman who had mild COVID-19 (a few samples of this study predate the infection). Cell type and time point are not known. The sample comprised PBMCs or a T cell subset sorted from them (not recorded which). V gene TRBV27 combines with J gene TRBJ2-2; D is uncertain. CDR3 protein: CASSPGPITGELFF. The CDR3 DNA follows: TGTGCCAGCAGCCCTGGACCCATCACCGGGGAGCTGTTTTTT.